The 27 T cell receptor beta chains listed next were all sequenced from one sample in a study of CD4+ T cells in melanoma. Only in-frame clones appear in the TCRdb table, and some are missing; sequencing was by immunoSEQ multiplex PCR. Of over 130,000 clones in the sample, around 90% were seen once. These receptor sequences come from a human donor with melanoma.

In DNA form, the CDR3 reads TGTGCCAGCAGCTTATGGGGGGTTGACTCCTACAATGAGCAGTTCTTC. Its protein product is CASSLWGVDSYNEQFF. V is TRBV7-3 and J is TRBJ2-1, with D maybe TRBD2 (6 bases). Germline CDR1 is SGHTA and CDR2 is FQGTGA. V lost 2 bases, J lost 0 bases, and 11 bases lay in between. The CDR3 covers 16 residues.

This clone was counted once. The chain is built from TRBV6-5 and TRBJ2-5; TRBD1 might be the D (8 bases). There are 13 residues in the CDR3. Germline V gene lookup returns CDR1 MNHEY and CDR2 SVGAGI. Trimming cost V 5 bases and J 5 bases, with 12 bases left between them. The DNA for the CDR3 is TGTGCCAGCAGTACAGGGGGGGCCGAGACCCAGTACTTC. Translation gives CASSTGGAETQYF.

J is TRBJ1-5 and V is TRBV6-1; no clear D gene. Trimming cost V 0 bases and J 3 bases, with 9 bases left between them. Germline assignment: CDR1 MNHNS and CDR2 SASEGT. The CDR3 is 15 residues long. The CDR3 region has the DNA TGTGCCAGCAGTGAAGCCTACGGATCCAATCAGCCCCAGCATTTT. Its translation is CASSEAYGSNQPQHF.

V is TRBV9 and J is TRBJ2-5; 10 bases map to TRBD1. CDR1 and CDR2 from the germline V gene are SGDLS and YYNGEE. The CDR3 is 16 amino acids. J lost 5 bases, V lost 4 bases, and 11 bases had no gene match. The CDR3 sequence: CASSLIPGQGMETQYF. CDR3 in DNA: TGTGCCAGCAGCCTTATACCGGGACAGGGGATGGAGACCCAGTACTTC.

The chain recombines TRBV10-2 with TRBJ1-1, with D possibly matching TRBD1 (6 bases). The CDR3 has 15 residues. Germline loops: CDR1 WSHSY, CDR2 SAAADI. Trimming took off 2 bases at V and 3 bases at J, with 13 bases between the two ends. Here the CDR3 DNA reads TGCGCCAGCAGTGAGAGCGGCAGGGGTTACACTGAAGCTTTCTTT. Its protein is CASSESGRGYTEAFF.

J is TRBJ2-7 and V is TRBV6-5; possibly TRBD1 for D (6 bases). Germline V CDR1 and CDR2: MNHEY, SVGAGI. This CDR3 region has 14 residues. Trimming took 2 bases from V and 3 from J, leaving 11 bases between them. The CDR3 DNA reads TGTGCCAGCAGTTACACCACGGACAGCTACGAGCAGTACTTC. It is translated as CASSYTTDSYEQYF.

The chain carries TRBV18 and TRBJ2-2; TRBD2 agrees at 13 bases. V lost 4 bases, J lost 4 bases, and 3 bases stayed unmatched. Germline V gene sequence: CDR1 KGHSH, CDR2 LQKENI. There are 16 residues in the CDR3. This chain's CDR3 is CASSLRLAGGTGELFF. CDR3 sequence (DNA): TGTGCCAGCTCACTGAGACTAGCGGGGGGCACCGGGGAGCTGTTTTTT.

The chain carries TRBV11-3 and TRBJ1-2; a weak D match, TRBD1 (5 bases). V lost 5 bases and J lost 8, with 12 bases in between. Germline CDR1 is SGHNT and CDR2 is YENEEA. The CDR3 length is 12 residues. The CDR3 nucleotides are TGTGCCAGCAGCGACAGCGGCTTAGGCTACACCTTC. It is translated as CASSDSGLGYTF.

The V and J genes are TRBV29-1 and TRBJ2-5, with 7 bases fitting TRBD2. Germline lookup yields CDR1 SQVTM and CDR2 ANQGSEA. V gave up 4 bases and J gave up 2 bases; unmatched junction bases: 13. The CDR3 length is 16 residues. In DNA form, the CDR3 reads TGCAGCGTTGGGGGGGGATCCCTCGCCCCGCAAGAGACCCAGTACTTC. This sequence encodes CSVGGGSLAPQETQYF.

V usage is TRBV7-9 and J usage is TRBJ2-3, with a tentative D call TRBD2 (5 bases). The germline gives CDR1 SEHNR, CDR2 FQNEAQ (reference sequence). Trimming pared 4 bases from V and 0 bases from J, leaving 14 bases between. The CDR3 length is 16 residues. The CDR3 reads CASSSQLGLSTDTQYF. The CDR3 DNA follows: TGTGCCAGCAGCTCCCAACTAGGTCTAAGCACAGATACGCAGTATTTT.

The chain employs TRBV5-5 and TRBJ2-3; D is uncertain. The CDR3 length is 14 residues. Trimming cost V 4 bases and J 2 bases, with 11 bases left between them. Germline-derived CDR1 and CDR2 are SGHKS and YYEKEE (reference sequence). This CDR3 reads CASSLPQSTDTQYF. Written as DNA, the CDR3 is TGTGCCAGCAGCCTACCCCAATCCACAGATACGCAGTATTTT. The variable domain in full, completed from reference TRBV5-5 and TRBJ2-3, reads DAGVTQSPTHLIKTRGQQVTLRCSPISGHKSVSWYQQVLGQGPQFIFQYYEKEERGRGNFPDRFSARQFPNYSSELNVNALLLGDSALYLCASSLPQSTDTQYFGPGTRLTVL.

This clone was recorded once. V and J are TRBV25-1 and TRBJ2-3, with TRBD1 matching over 10 bases. Germline V gene data show CDR1 as MGHDK and CDR2 as SYGVNS. This CDR3 is 15 amino acids long. The ends lost 8 bases at V and 0 bases at J; junction bases unmatched: 5. CDR3 coding DNA: TGTGCCAGCGTCGACAGGGGGCGAAGCACAGATACGCAGTATTTT. Its translation: CASVDRGRSTDTQYF. The variable domain in full, with the rest retrieved from reference TRBV25-1 and TRBJ2-3, is EADIYQTPRYLVIGTGKKITLECSQTMGHDKMYWYQQDPGMELHLIHYSYGVNSTEKGDLSSESTVSRIRTEHFPLTLESARPSHTSQYLCASVDRGRSTDTQYFGPGTRLTVL.

The V and J genes are TRBV30 and TRBJ2-7; a possible D gene is TRBD2 (5 bases). This CDR3 has 14 amino acids. Looked up from germline, CDR1 is GTSNPN and CDR2 is SVGIG (reference sequence). V was pared by 3 bases and J by 2 bases, with 14 bases between. This CDR3 reads CAWSPLAGPYEQYF. Written as DNA, the CDR3 is TGTGCCTGGAGCCCACTGGCGGGCCCCTACGAGCAGTACTTC.

The chain links TRBV7-8 to TRBJ1-5; D is perhaps TRBD1 (6 bases). Trimming cost V 4 bases and J 9 bases, with 22 bases left between them. Germline CDR1 and CDR2: SGHVS and FQNEAQ. CDR3 length equals 16 residues. The CDR3 DNA follows: TGTGCCAGCAGCTCGATCGACAGGCCCCATCAATCGCCCCAGCATTTT. As protein: CASSSIDRPHQSPQHF.

As for this clone: Other DNA sequences in the same sample also yield this CDR3. V usage is TRBV2 and J usage is TRBJ1-5; the match to TRBD1 covers 9 bases. The CDR3 has 14 residues. V shed 6 bases and J 3 bases; nucleotides not matched to a gene: 3. Looked up from germline, CDR1 is SNHLY and CDR2 is FYNNEI. CDR3 nucleotide sequence: TGTGCCAGCAGCGGGACAGGGAACAATCAGCCCCAGCATTTT. Protein: CASSGTGNNQPQHF.

This clone appeared a few times. The V gene is TRBV18, the J gene TRBJ2-1; 9 positions match TRBD2. Germline loops: CDR1 KGHSH, CDR2 LQKENI. With 2 bases clipped from V and 4 bases from J, the junction kept 3 bases outside the gene matches. This CDR3 comprises 15 residues. The chain's CDR3 is CASSPSGGTYNEQFF. CDR3 in DNA: TGTGCCAGCTCACCAAGCGGGGGGACTTACAATGAGCAGTTCTTC. The full variable domain, in which reference TRBV18 and TRBJ2-1 provide the parts outside the CDR3, is NAGVMQNPRHLVRRRGQEARLRCSPMKGHSHVYWYRQLPEEGLKFMVYLQKENIIDESGMPKERFSAEFPKEGPSILRIQQVVRGDSAAYFCASSPSGGTYNEQFFGPGTRLTVL.

The rearrangement joins TRBV12-5 to TRBJ2-3; D is undetermined. V was cut by 5 bases and J by 2 bases, with 17 bases left in between. Germline CDR1 reads LGHNT; CDR2 reads FRNRAP. This CDR3 contains 16 residues. The CDR3 DNA sequence: TGTGCTAGTGGTCCAGGCACACCCCAGTCCACAGATACGCAGTATTTT. It translates to CASGPGTPQSTDTQYF.

The chain carries TRBV19 and TRBJ1-5; D gene ambiguous. Trimming cost V 3 bases and J 3 bases, with 9 bases left between them. Germline loops: CDR1 LNHDA, CDR2 SQIVND (reference sequence). The CDR3 loop spans 14 amino acids. CDR3 region: CASSIRTFNQPQHF. CDR3 bases: TGTGCCAGTAGTATTCGGACCTTCAATCAGCCCCAGCATTTT.

This rearrangement joins TRBV12-5 to TRBJ2-7; 9 bases are shared with TRBD1. This CDR3 spans 14 amino acids. Unmatched junction bases numbered 4, after V lost 4 bases and J lost 3 bases. Germline CDR1 is LGHNT and CDR2 is FRNRAP. The chain's CDR3 is CASGSGTGYYEQYF. The CDR3 DNA is TGTGCTAGTGGTTCCGGGACAGGGTACTACGAGCAGTACTTC.

The chain has TRBV5-6 and TRBJ2-7, with D perhaps TRBD2 (6 bases). V lost 4 bases, J lost 7 bases, and 21 bases lay in between. Germline CDR1 and CDR2: SGHDT and YYEEEE. The CDR3 runs 15 residues. Here the CDR3 DNA reads TGTGCCAGCAGCGAATCCAGAAGCGGGCTGGGGGAGCAGTACTTC. Its protein product is CASSESRSGLGEQYF.

The chain combines TRBV13 with TRBJ1-2, with TRBD1 matching over 7 bases. J was trimmed by 4 bases and V by 5 bases; bases with no gene match: 10. This CDR3 has 15 amino acids. Germline V gene lookup returns CDR1 PRHDT and CDR2 FYEKMQ (reference sequence). DNA for the CDR3: TGTGCCAGCAGCCCCGCCGCGGGACAGAGCTATGGCTACACCTTC. This sequence encodes CASSPAAGQSYGYTF.

V gene TRBV19 combines with J gene TRBJ1-2; D is ambiguous. This CDR3 has 14 amino acids. Germline CDR1 is LNHDA and CDR2 is SQIVND (reference sequence). Trimming took 3 bases from V and 4 from J, leaving 12 bases between them. The CDR3 loop is CASSIDRSGYGYTF. The CDR3 DNA follows: TGTGCCAGTAGTATTGACCGGTCGGGCTATGGCTACACCTTC.

The rearrangement joins TRBV4-1 to TRBJ2-5; 7 bases align to TRBD1. Germline trimming cut 5 bases from V and 2 bases from J; bases unmatched to any gene: 5. The CDR3 runs 14 residues. Germline lookup yields CDR1 MGHRA and CDR2 YSYEKL. In DNA form, the CDR3 reads TGCGCCAGCAGCAGACAGGGTGAACAAGAGACCCAGTACTTC. Encoded protein: CASSRQGEQETQYF.

The rearrangement uses TRBV5-1 and TRBJ2-7; D might be TRBD2 (7 bases). This CDR3 is 16 amino acids long. Germline assignment: CDR1 SGHRS and CDR2 YFSETQ. Trimming stripped 4 bases from V and 7 bases from J, with 24 bases between. Here the CDR3 DNA reads TGCGCCAGCAGCCCGCTCGGGGGGAGGGGGGGCATGGAGCAGTACTTC. Its protein product is CASSPLGGRGGMEQYF. Using reference TRBV5-1 and TRBJ2-7 for the parts outside the CDR3, the full variable domain is KAGVTQTPRYLIKTRGQQVTLSCSPISGHRSVSWYQQTPGQGLQFLFEYFSETQRNKGNFPGRFSGRQFSNSRSEMNVSTLELGDSALYLCASSPLGGRGGMEQYFGPGTRLTVT.

V and J are TRBV6-6 and TRBJ1-1; weak D call: TRBD1 (6 bases). Germline CDR1 is MNHNY and CDR2 is SVGAGI (reference sequence). CDR3 length equals 14 residues. The ends were cut back, 6 bases at V and 0 bases at J, with 11 bases in the middle. The CDR3 nucleotides read TGTGCCAGCAGACAGGGAGGGGTGAACACTGAAGCTTTCTTT. Amino acid sequence: CASRQGGVNTEAFF.

The chain carries TRBV5-6 and TRBJ2-7; no reliable D call. This CDR3 region has 15 residues. The germline V gene has CDR1 SGHDT and CDR2 YYEEEE. The V end was cut by 1 base, the J end by 0 bases, with 11 bases between. The CDR3 loop reads CASSLRRLNSYEQYF. The CDR3 nucleotides are TGTGCCAGCAGCTTGAGGCGTCTGAACTCCTACGAGCAGTACTTC.

The rearrangement links TRBV21-1 to TRBJ2-7. TRBV21-1 is described as a pseudogene. The CDR3 has 14 amino acids. The CDR3 is CASSTTPIPYEQYF. For the CDR3, the DNA is TGTGCCAGCAGCACAACCCCGATCCCGTACGAGCAGTACTTC.